This TCR beta chain was identified in a study of T cell repertoires in ileal Crohn's disease. Across the whole study: At surgery, under 40% of patients smoked, with median disease duration approximately 8 years.

Adults with ileal or ileocolonic Crohn's disease and an indication for resection were eligible. Using immunoSEQ multiplex PCR, the repertoire was profiled, and TCRdb retains in-frame clones only, with some absent. The table includes 9,500 to 15,000 clones, about 80% detected once. Study results and caveats: Active smokers at surgery had more clonal expansions than non-smokers.

This clone was counted between two and nine times. Its cognate antigen is unknown. This CDR3 has 16 residues. The germline V gene encodes CDR1 PRHDT and CDR2 FYEKMQ (reference sequence). The sequenced sample was ileal tissue. The receptor's source is an adult with Crohn's disease. This rearrangement joins TRBV13 to TRBJ2-7, with TRBD1 as a possible D gene (5 bases). CDR3 protein: CPNLGRPLRLPYEQYF. Here the CDR3 DNA reads TGTCCCAATTTGGGGCGACCACTTAGACTTCCCTACGAGCAGTACTTC.